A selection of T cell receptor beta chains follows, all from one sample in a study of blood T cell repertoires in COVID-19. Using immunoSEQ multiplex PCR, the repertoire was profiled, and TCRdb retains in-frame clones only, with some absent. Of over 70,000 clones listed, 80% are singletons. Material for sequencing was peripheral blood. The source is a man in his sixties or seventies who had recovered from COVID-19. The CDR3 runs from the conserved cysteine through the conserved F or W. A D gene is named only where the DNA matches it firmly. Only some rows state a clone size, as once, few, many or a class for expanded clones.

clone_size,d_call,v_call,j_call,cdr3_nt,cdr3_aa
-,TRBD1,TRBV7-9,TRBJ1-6,TGTGCCAGCAGCCCCGGACAGGGAGATAATTCACCCCTCCACTTT,CASSPGQGDNSPLHF
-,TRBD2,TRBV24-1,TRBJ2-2,TGTGCCACCAGTGAACAGCGGGGGGGCACCGGGGAGCTGTTTTTT,CATSEQRGGTGELFF
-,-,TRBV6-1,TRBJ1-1,TGTGCCAGCAGTGAAATCCCCAGGGCCCCATCTTTCTTT,CASSEIPRAPSFF
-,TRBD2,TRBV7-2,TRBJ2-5,TGTGCCAGCAGCTTAGTGGGAGGGTACCAAGAGACCCAGTACTTC,CASSLVGGYQETQYF
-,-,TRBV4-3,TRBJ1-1,TGCGCCAGCAGCTCTAATCGGGACACTGAAGCTTTCTTT,CASSSNRDTEAFF
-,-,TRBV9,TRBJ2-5,TGTGCCAGCAATAGGGGAGGCGAGACCCAGTACTTC,CASNRGGETQYF
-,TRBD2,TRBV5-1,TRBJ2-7,TGCGCCAGCAGCTTGGGACTAGCGGGAGGCTACGAGCAGTACTTC,CASSLGLAGGYEQYF
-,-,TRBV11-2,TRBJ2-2,TGTGCCAGCAGCGAAACAGGGCAAGGGACCGGGGAGCTGTTTTTT,CASSETGQGTGELFF
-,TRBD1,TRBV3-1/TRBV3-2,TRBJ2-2,TGTGCCAGCAGCCAAGGGGTTGGGACAGCTACCGGGGAGCTGTTTTTT,CASSQGVGTATGELFF
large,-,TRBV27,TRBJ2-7,TGTGCCAGCAGTAGTCATTGGGGGGGAGACAGGGGAACCTACGAGCAGTACTTC,CASSSHWGGDRGTYEQYF
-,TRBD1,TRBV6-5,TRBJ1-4,TGTGCCAGCAGGAGTGGACAGGGGCGGAGTGAAAAACTGTTTTTT,CASRSGQGRSEKLFF
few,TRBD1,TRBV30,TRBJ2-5,TGTGCCTGGAGTAGTGCTACCTACGGTCCCGGGACAGGGGGCGAAAAGACCCAGTACTTC,CAWSSATYGPGTGGEKTQYF
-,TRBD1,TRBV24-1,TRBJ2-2,TGTGCCACTGAAATAGGGACAGGGGGCTCGTGGAACACCGGGGAGCTGTTTTTT,CATEIGTGGSWNTGELFF
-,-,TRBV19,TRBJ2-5,TGTGCCAGTAGTATAGTTGGGGGCCATGAGACCCAGTACTTC,CASSIVGGHETQYF
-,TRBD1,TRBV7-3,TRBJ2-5,TGTGCCAGCAGCCTTTCCGGGACAGGGGACGAGACCCAGTACTTC,CASSLSGTGDETQYF
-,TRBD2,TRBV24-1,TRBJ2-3,TGTGCCACCAGTGCCGCCGGGACTAGCGGGGGGGCCATAGATACGCAGTATTTT,CATSAAGTSGGAIDTQYF
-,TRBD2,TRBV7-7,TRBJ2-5,TGTGCCAGCAGCCCGCGCACGGGGGGTACCTTCGAGGCCCAGTACTTC,CASSPRTGGTFEAQYF
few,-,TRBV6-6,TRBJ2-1,TGTGCCAGCTCTACGGTTTATGAGCAGTTCTTC,CASSTVYEQFF
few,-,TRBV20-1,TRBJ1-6,TGCAGTGCTAGTAGAGGGCGCCCTGAAGAGGCCCTCCACTTT,CSASRGRPEEALHF
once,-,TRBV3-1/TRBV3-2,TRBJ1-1,TGTGCCAGCAGCCCAGACCAGACAGCGAGAGCTTTCTTT,CASSPDQTARAFF
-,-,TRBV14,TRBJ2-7,TGTGCCAGCAGCCAAGACCGGGAGTCCTACGAGCAGTACTTC,CASSQDRESYEQYF
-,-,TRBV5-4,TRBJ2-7,TGTGCCAGCAGCACGGGTCGGAACAGGCCTACCTACGAGCAGTACTTC,CASSTGRNRPTYEQYF
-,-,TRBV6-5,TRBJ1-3,TGTGCCAGCAGGGCTACAGGGACTGGAAACACCATATATTTT,CASRATGTGNTIYF
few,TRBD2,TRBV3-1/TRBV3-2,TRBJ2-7,TGTGCCAGCAGCCAGGGACTAGCGGGAGGGGTCTACGAGCAGTACTTC,CASSQGLAGGVYEQYF
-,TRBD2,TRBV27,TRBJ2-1,TGTGCCAGCAGTTTAGGGGTGACTAGCGGGATGATTTATTCAAATGAGCAGTTCTTC,CASSLGVTSGMIYSNEQFF
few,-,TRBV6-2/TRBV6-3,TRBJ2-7,TGTGCCAGCAGTTACGCCGGGAGCTCCTACGAGCAGTACTTC,CASSYAGSSYEQYF
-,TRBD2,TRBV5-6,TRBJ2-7,TGTGCCAGCAGCGCCGGACTAGCGGCATACGAGCAGTACTTC,CASSAGLAAYEQYF
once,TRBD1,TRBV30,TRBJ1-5,TGTGCCTGGAATGGGAATACAGGGGCACAGCCCCAGCATTTT,CAWNGNTGAQPQHF
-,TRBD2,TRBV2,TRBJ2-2,TGTGCCAGCAGTCCCTACGGGGGGTCGGACACCGGGGAGCTGTTTTTT,CASSPYGGSDTGELFF
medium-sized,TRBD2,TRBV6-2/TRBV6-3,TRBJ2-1,TGTGCCAGCAGCCTAGGACTAGCGGGGTTTGTTGAGCAGTTCTTC,CASSLGLAGFVEQFF
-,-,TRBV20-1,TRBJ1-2,TGCAGTGCTAGTAGGCGTCGGGAAAATAACTATGGCTACACCTTC,CSASRRRENNYGYTF
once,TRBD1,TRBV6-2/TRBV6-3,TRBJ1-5,TGTGCCAGCAGTTACGACAGGGAGAGCCAGCCCCAGCATTTT,CASSYDRESQPQHF
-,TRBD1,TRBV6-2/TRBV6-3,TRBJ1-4,TGTGCCAGCAGTTTTGACAGGGGAGATGAAAAACTGTTTTTT,CASSFDRGDEKLFF
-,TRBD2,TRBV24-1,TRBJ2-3,TGTGCCACCAGTGAGCGGGAGACCACGCTAGGTTCGGATACGCAGTATTTT,CATSERETTLGSDTQYF
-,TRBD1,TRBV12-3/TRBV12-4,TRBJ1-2,TGTGCCAGCAGTCCAACAGGGGGCGGCTACACCTTC,CASSPTGGGYTF
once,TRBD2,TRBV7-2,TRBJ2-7,TGTGCCAGCAGCCCGGGACTCCAAAGGGAGGGCTACGAGCAGTACTTC,CASSPGLQREGYEQYF
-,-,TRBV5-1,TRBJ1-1,TGCGCCAGCAGCTTAGGTGGGGGGGGCGGAACTGAAGCTTTCTTT,CASSLGGGGGTEAFF
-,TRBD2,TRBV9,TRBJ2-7,TGTGCCAGCAGCGTAGGTCCCGCGGGAGGATACGAGCAGTACTTC,CASSVGPAGGYEQYF
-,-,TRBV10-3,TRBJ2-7,TGTGCCATCAGTGAGGGTGTTCCTACCGAGCAGTACTTC,CAISEGVPTEQYF
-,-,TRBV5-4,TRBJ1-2,TGTGCCAGCAGCTTGGAGGGACAAGGAAACTATGGCTACACCTTC,CASSLEGQGNYGYTF
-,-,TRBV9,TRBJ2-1,TGTGCCAGCAGCGGGACTGGGGATGAGCAGTTCTTC,CASSGTGDEQFF
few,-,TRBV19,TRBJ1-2,TGTGCCAGTAGTATAGTACCAGTGGATGGCTACACCTTC,CASSIVPVDGYTF
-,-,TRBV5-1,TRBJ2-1,TGCGCCAGCAGCTTATTAGGGAGCTCCTACAATGAGCAGTTCTTC,CASSLLGSSYNEQFF
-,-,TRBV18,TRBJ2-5,TGTGCCAGCTCACCTGACAGGTCCGGAACCCAGTACTTC,CASSPDRSGTQYF
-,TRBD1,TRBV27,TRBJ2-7,TGTGCCAGCAGTTTAAGGCAGGGGGCTGCTGATTCCTACGAGCAGTACTTC,CASSLRQGAADSYEQYF
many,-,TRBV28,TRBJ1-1,TGTGCCAGCAGTTTAGAGTATACTGAAGCTTTCTTT,CASSLEYTEAFF
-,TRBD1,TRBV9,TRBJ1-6,TGTGCCAGCAGCGTAGAGGGACAGGGAAATTCACCCCTCCACTTT,CASSVEGQGNSPLHF
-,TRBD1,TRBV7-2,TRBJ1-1,TGTGCCAGCAGCTTAACAGGGGGCACTGAAGCTTTCTTT,CASSLTGGTEAFF
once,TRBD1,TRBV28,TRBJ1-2,TGTGCCAGCAGCATTCTTTACAGGGGCCATGGCTACACCTTC,CASSILYRGHGYTF
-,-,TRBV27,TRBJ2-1,TGTGCCAGCAATAGCGTCTACAATGAGCAGTTCTTC,CASNSVYNEQFF
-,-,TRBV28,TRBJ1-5,TGTGCCAGCAGTTTAGCGGGGCTCCGGCAGCCCCAGCATTTT,CASSLAGLRQPQHF
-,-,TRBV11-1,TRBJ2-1,TGTGCCAGCAGCCCTATAGCTGTAGGTGAGCAGTTCTTC,CASSPIAVGEQFF
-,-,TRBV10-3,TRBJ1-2,TGTGCCATCAGTGAGCCGGGGGAGCCAGTCACCTACACCTTC,CAISEPGEPVTYTF
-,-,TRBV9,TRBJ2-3,TGTGCCAGCAGCATCTACAGCACAGATACGCAGTATTTT,CASSIYSTDTQYF
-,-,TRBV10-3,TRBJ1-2,TGTGCCATCAGTGACAGGTCCCTAAGCCGCTATGGCTACACCTTC,CAISDRSLSRYGYTF
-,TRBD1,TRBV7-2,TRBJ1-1,TGTGCCAGCAGCTCCCAGGGGGCGCCTCAGGGTAACACTGAAGCTTTCTTT,CASSSQGAPQGNTEAFF
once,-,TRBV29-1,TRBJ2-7,TGCAGCGTTGTTTTCCCGGACAGACCGCTGAAGGGGGTCGTCTACGAGCAGTACTTC,CSVVFPDRPLKGVVYEQYF